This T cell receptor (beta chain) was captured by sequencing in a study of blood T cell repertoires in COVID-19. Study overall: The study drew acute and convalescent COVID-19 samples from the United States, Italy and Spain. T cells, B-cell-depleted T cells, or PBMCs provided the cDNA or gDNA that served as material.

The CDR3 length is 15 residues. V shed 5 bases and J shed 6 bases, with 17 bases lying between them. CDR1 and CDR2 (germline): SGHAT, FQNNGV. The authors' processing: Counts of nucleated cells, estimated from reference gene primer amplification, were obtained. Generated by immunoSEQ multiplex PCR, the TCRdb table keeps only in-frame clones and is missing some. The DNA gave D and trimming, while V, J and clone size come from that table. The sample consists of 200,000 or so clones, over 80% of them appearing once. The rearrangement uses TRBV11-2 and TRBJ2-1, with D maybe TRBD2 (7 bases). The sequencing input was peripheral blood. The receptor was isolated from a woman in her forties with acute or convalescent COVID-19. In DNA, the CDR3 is TGTGCCAGCAGCCCCATGGGCGGGGGCGGCAATGAGCAGTTCTTC. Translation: CASSPMGGGGNEQFF.